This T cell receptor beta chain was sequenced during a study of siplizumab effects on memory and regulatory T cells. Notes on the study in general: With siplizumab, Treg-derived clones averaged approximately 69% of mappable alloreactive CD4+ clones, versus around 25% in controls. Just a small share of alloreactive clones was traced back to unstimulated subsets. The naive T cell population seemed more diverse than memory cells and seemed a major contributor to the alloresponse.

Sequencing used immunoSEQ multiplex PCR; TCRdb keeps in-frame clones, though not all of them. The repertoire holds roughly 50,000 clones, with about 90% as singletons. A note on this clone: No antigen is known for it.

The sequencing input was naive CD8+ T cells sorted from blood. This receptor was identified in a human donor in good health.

As DNA, the CDR3 is TGTGCCAGCAGGGCGGACTGGAGCTCTGGAAACACCATATATTTT. Its translation is CASRADWSSGNTIYF. This chain uses TRBV2 with TRBJ1-3; no firm D call. Germline CDR1 reads SNHLY; CDR2 reads FYNNEI. Trimming took off 6 bases at V and 0 bases at J, with 12 bases between the two ends. The CDR3 extends over 15 amino acids.